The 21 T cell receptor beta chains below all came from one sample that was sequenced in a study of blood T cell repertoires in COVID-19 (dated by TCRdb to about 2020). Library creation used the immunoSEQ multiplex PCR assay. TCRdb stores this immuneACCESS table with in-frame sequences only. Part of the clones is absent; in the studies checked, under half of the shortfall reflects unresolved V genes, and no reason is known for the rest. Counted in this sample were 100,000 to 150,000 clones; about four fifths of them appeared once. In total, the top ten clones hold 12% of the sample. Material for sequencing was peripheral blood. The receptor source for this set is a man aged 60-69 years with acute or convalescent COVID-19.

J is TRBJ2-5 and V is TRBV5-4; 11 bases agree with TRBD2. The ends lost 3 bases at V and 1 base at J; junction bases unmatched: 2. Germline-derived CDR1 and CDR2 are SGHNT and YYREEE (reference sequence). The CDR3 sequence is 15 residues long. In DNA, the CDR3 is TGTGCCAGCAGCTGGGGGACTAGCGGCCAAGAGACCCAGTACTTC. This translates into CASSWGTSGQETQYF.

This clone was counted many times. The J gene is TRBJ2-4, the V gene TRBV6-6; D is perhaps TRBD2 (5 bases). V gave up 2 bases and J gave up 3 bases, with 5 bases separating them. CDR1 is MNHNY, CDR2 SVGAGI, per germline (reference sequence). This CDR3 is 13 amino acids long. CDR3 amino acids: CASSYAGKNIQYF. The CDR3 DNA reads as TGTGCCAGCAGTTACGCGGGCAAAAACATTCAGTACTTC.

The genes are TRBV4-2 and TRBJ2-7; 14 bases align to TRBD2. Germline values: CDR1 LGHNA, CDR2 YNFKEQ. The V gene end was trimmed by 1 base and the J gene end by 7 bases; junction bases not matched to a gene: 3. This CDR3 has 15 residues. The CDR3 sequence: CASSQGTSGRYEQYF. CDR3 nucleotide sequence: TGTGCCAGCAGCCAAGGGACTAGCGGGAGGTATGAGCAGTACTTC.

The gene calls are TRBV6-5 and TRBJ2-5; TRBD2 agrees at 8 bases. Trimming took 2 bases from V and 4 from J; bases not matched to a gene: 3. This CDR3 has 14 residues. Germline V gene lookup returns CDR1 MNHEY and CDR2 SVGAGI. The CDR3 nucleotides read TGTGCCAGCAGTTACCTAGCGGGCGGAGAGACCCAGTACTTC. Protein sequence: CASSYLAGGETQYF.

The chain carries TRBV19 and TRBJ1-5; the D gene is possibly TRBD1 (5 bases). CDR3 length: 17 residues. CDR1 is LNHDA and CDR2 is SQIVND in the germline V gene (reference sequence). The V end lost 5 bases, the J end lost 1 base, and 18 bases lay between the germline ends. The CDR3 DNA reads TGTGCCAGTAGTGAACGTTCCGGGACTAGGAGCAATCAGCCCCAGCATTTT. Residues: CASSERSGTRSNQPQHF.

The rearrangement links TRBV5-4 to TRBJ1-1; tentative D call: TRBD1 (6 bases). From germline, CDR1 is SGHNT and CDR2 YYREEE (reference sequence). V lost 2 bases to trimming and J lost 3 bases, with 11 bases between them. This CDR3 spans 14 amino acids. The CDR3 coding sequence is TGTGCCAGCAGCTTCAGGGGCTCGGACACTGAAGCTTTCTTT. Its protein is CASSFRGSDTEAFF. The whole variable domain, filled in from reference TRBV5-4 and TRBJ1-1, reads ETGVTQSPTHLIKTRGQQVTLRCSSQSGHNTVSWYQQALGQGPQFIFQYYREEENGRGNFPPRFSGLQFPNYSSELNVNALELDDSALYLCASSFRGSDTEAFFGQGTRLTVV.

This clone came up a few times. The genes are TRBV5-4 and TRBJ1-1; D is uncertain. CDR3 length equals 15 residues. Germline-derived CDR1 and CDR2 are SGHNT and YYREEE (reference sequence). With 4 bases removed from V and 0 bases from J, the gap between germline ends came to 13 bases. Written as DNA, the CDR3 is TGTGCCAGCAGCCCCTCTTACCGCGTGAACACTGAAGCTTTCTTT. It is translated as CASSPSYRVNTEAFF.

The CDR3 DNA sequence: TGTGCCAGCAGTTTAAGCGTCCTCTCTGGAAACACCATATATTTT. Protein product: CASSLSVLSGNTIYF. V usage is TRBV28 and J usage is TRBJ1-3, with D hard to call. The CDR3 totals 15 residues. The V and J ends lost 2 bases and 0 bases respectively, with 8 bases between them. CDR1 MDHEN and CDR2 SYDVKM come from the germline V gene.

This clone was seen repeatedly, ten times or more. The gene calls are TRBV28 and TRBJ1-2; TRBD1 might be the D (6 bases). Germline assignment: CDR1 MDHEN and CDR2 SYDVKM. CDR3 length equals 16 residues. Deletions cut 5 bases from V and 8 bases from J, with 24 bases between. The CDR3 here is CASSPPRGRGVWGYTF. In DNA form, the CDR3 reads TGTGCCAGCAGTCCCCCTCGGGGGAGGGGGGTCTGGGGCTACACCTTC.

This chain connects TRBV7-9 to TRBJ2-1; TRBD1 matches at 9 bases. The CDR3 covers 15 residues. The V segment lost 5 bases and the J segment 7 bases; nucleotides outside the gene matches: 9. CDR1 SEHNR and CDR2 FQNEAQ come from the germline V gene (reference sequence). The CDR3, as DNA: TGTGCCAGCAGCGGGGGACAGGGAGTGGATAATGAGCAGTTCTTC. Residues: CASSGGQGVDNEQFF.

CDR3 region: CASSRFSYREETQYF. CDR3 nucleotide sequence: TGTGCCAGCTCACGTTTTAGCTATCGGGAAGAGACCCAGTACTTC. The V gene is TRBV18, the J gene TRBJ2-5; D gene uncertain. Germline V gene sequence: CDR1 KGHSH, CDR2 LQKENI. The CDR3 is 15 residues long. Trimming removed 4 bases from V and 3 bases from J, with 15 bases in between.

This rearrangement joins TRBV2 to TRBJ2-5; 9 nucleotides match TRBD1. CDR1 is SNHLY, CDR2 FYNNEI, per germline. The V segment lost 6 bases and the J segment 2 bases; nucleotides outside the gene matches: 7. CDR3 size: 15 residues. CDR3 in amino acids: CASRDGTGRQETQYF. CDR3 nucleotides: TGTGCCAGCAGGGATGGGACAGGGCGACAAGAGACCCAGTACTTC.

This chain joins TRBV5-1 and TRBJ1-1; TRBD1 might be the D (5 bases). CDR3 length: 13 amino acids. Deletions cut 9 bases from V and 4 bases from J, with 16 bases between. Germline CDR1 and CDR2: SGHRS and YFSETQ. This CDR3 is CATRVGQTTEAFF. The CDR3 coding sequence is TGCGCCACCCGGGTGGGGCAGACCACTGAAGCTTTCTTT.

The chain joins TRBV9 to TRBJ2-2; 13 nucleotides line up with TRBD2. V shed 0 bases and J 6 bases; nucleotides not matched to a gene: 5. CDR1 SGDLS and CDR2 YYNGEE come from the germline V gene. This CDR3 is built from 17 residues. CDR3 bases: TGTGCCAGCAGCGTAGACGGACTAGCGGGAGTTGCCGGGGAGCTGTTTTTT. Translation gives CASSVDGLAGVAGELFF.

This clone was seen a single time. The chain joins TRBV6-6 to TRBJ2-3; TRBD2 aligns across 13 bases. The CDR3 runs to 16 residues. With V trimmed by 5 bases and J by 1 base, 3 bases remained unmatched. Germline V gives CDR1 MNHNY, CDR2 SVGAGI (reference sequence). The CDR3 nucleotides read TGTGCCAGCAGTATGGGGACTAGCGGGGGCACAGATACGCAGTATTTT. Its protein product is CASSMGTSGGTDTQYF.

In nucleotides, the CDR3 is TGTGCCAGCTCACCAACGAGGACAACTAATGAAAAACTGTTTTTT. Its translation: CASSPTRTTNEKLFF. This chain connects TRBV18 to TRBJ1-4, with unresolved D. CDR1 is KGHSH, CDR2 LQKENI, per germline. This CDR3 is built from 15 residues. V was shortened by 2 bases and J by 0 bases, with 7 bases between the two germline ends. The whole variable domain, filled in from reference TRBV18 and TRBJ1-4, reads NAGVMQNPRHLVRRRGQEARLRCSPMKGHSHVYWYRQLPEEGLKFMVYLQKENIIDESGMPKERFSAEFPKEGPSILRIQQVVRGDSAAYFCASSPTRTTNEKLFFGSGTQLSVL.

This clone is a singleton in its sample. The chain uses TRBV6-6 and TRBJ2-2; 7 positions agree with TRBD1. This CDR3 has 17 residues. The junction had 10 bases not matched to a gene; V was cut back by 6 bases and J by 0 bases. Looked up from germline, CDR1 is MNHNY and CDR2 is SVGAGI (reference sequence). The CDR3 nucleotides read TGTGCCAGCAGACGAGGAAACAGGGGCTCGAACACCGGGGAGCTGTTTTTT. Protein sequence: CASRRGNRGSNTGELFF.

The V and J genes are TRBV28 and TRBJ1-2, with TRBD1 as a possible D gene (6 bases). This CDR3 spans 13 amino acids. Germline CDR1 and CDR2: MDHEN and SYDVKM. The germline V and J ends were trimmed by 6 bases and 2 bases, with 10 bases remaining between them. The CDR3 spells CASSADRNYGYTF. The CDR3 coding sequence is TGTGCCAGCAGCGCCGACAGGAACTATGGCTACACCTTC.

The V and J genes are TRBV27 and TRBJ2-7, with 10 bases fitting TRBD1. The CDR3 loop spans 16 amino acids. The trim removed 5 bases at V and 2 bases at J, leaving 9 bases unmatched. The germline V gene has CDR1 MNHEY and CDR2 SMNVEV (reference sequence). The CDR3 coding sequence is TGTGCCAGCAGTAAAACCGGGACAGGGGTTACCTACGAGCAGTACTTC. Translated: CASSKTGTGVTYEQYF.

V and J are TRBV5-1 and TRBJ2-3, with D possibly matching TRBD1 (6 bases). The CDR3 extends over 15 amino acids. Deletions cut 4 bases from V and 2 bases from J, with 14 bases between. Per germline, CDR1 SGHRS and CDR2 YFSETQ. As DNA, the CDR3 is TGCGCCAGCAGCAGAACGGGACAAAACACAGATACGCAGTATTTT. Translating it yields CASSRTGQNTDTQYF.

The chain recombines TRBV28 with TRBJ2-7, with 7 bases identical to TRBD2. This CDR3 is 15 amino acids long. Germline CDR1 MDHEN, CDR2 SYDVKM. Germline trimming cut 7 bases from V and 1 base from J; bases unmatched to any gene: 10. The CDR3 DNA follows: TGTGCCAGCACCCGGCCGGGGGGAAGGTCCTACGAGCAGTACTTC. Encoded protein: CASTRPGGRSYEQYF.